Listed here is a single TCR beta chain. Using immunoSEQ multiplex PCR, the repertoire was profiled, and TCRdb retains in-frame clones only, with some absent. This sample's table has about 10,000 clones. The data stem from a study of synovial regulatory T cells in juvenile arthritis. CDR1 and CDR2 (germline): ENHRY, SYGVKD. The CDR3 is made up of 12 amino acids. No DNA was logged. The specimen sequenced was Treg cells from blood. Documented subset: remaining (HLA-DR-negative) circulating blood Treg cells. The receptor was derived from a donor aged 2-30 years with juvenile idiopathic arthritis. The chain has TRBV10-3 and TRBJ1-3. CDR3 in amino acids: CAISELGNTIYF.